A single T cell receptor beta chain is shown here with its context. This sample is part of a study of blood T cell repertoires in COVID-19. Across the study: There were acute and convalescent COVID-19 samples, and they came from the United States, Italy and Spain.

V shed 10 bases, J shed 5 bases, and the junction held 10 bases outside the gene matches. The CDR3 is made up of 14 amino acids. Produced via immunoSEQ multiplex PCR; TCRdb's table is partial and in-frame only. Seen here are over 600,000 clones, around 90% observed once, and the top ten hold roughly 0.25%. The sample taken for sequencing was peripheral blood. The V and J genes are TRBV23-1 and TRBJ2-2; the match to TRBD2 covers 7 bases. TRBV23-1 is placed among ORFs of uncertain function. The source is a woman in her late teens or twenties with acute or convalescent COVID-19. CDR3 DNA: TGCGCCACCCCGGAGCAGGGAGGGACCGGGGAGCTGTTTTTT. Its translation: CATPEQGGTGELFF.